These 28 T cell receptor beta chains were all obtained from the same sample, sequenced in a study of OX40 agonist ivuxolimab in advanced cancers. The method was immunoSEQ multiplex PCR; TCRdb's version includes in-frame clones alone and lacks a portion of them. The sample records about 18,000 clones, 90% being singletons. This sample comprised CD4+ or CD8+ T cells sorted from blood, obtained in a trial of the OX40 agonist ivuxolimab. The receptors shown here come from an adult with an advanced solid tumor such as melanoma, head and neck, liver or kidney cancer.

This sequence joins TRBV14 and TRBJ2-6, with no clear D. Germline V gives CDR1 SGHDN, CDR2 FVKESK. This CDR3 has 15 amino acids. V was pared by 4 bases and J by 0 bases, with 7 bases between. DNA for the CDR3: TGTGCCAGCAGCCGATTCAGCTCTGGGGCCAACGTCCTGACTTTC. Protein: CASSRFSSGANVLTF.

Only a few counts were recorded for this clone. This chain links TRBV19 with TRBJ2-7; D is possibly TRBD1 or TRBD2 (5 bases each). The CDR3 loop spans 11 amino acids. V shed 6 bases and J shed 6 bases, with 9 bases lying between them. Germline V gene lookup returns CDR1 LNHDA and CDR2 SQIVND (reference sequence). CDR3 bases: TGTGCCAGTAGGAGGGGATCCGAGCAGTACTTC. This encodes CASRRGSEQYF.

The V gene is TRBV7-3, the J gene TRBJ2-1; D is perhaps TRBD1 or TRBD2 (5 bases each). With 3 bases removed from V and 8 bases from J, the gap between germline ends came to 14 bases. Germline lookup yields CDR1 SGHTA and CDR2 FQGTGA. The CDR3 is made up of 14 amino acids. The CDR3 loop reads CASSFGTPTDEQFF. CDR3 DNA: TGTGCCAGCAGCTTTGGGACCCCTACGGATGAGCAGTTCTTC. Full variable domain (missing parts from reference TRBV7-3 and TRBJ2-1): GAGVSQTPSNKVTEKGKYVELRCDPISGHTALYWYRQSLGQGPEFLIYFQGTGAADDSGLPNDRFFAVRPEGSVSTLKIQRTERGDSAVYLCASSFGTPTDEQFFGPGTRLTVL.

This clone was counted once. The chain combines TRBV7-9 with TRBJ2-7, with TRBD2 identical over 11 bases. J gave up 6 bases and V 5 bases, and 9 bases lay outside the gene matches. CDR1 and CDR2 from the germline V gene are SEHNR and FQNEAQ (reference sequence). CDR3 size: 15 residues. The CDR3: CASSPLAGGPVEQYF. CDR3 bases: TGTGCCAGCAGCCCGTTAGCGGGAGGGCCGGTCGAGCAGTACTTC.

The gene calls are TRBV28 and TRBJ2-6; either TRBD1 or TRBD2 may fit D (5 bases each). V dropped 3 bases and J dropped 0 bases, with 6 bases sitting between them. The length of the CDR3 is 15 residues. CDR1 MDHEN and CDR2 SYDVKM come from the germline V gene. The CDR3 spells CASSFGTSGANVLTF. The CDR3 DNA is TGTGCCAGCAGTTTTGGGACCTCTGGGGCCAACGTCCTGACTTTC.

This rearrangement joins TRBV18 to TRBJ2-1, with 15 bases that match TRBD2. The J segment lost 5 bases and the V segment lost 2 bases, leaving 10 bases of the junction unmatched. Per germline, CDR1 KGHSH and CDR2 LQKENI. The CDR3 totals 19 residues. The CDR3 sequence is CASSPGPGLAGGRNNEQFF. Written as DNA, the CDR3 is TGTGCCAGCTCACCAGGGCCGGGACTAGCGGGAGGTCGGAACAATGAGCAGTTCTTC.

The gene calls are TRBV27 and TRBJ1-1; D uncertain. CDR1 is MNHEY, CDR2 SMNVEV, per germline (reference sequence). V lost 1 base and J 1 base, leaving 4 bases between the germline ends. The CDR3 is 13 residues long. This chain's CDR3 is CASSLFRNTEAFF. As DNA, the CDR3 is TGTGCCAGCAGTTTATTCAGGAACACTGAAGCTTTCTTT.

The gene calls are TRBV5-4 and TRBJ2-7; D remains unclear. Germline lookup yields CDR1 SGHNT and CDR2 YYREEE (reference sequence). Trimming removed 4 bases from V and 7 bases from J, with 21 bases in between. The CDR3 runs to 15 residues. The CDR3 DNA reads TGTGCCAGCAGCCTCTCTGACAAGCCCTACGGGGAGCAGTACTTC. Translated: CASSLSDKPYGEQYF.

The chain couples TRBV27 to TRBJ2-7; tentatively, D is TRBD2 (6 bases). V was cut by 5 bases and J by 3 bases, with 17 bases left in between. CDR1 and CDR2 from the germline V gene are MNHEY and SMNVEV (reference sequence). The CDR3 runs 15 residues. The CDR3 is CASSPPGLASYEQYF. The CDR3 DNA reads TGTGCCAGCAGTCCCCCAGGGCTAGCGAGCTACGAGCAGTACTTC.

This chain links TRBV11-2 with TRBJ2-3, with D tentatively TRBD1 or TRBD2 (5 bases each). In germline, CDR1 is SGHAT, CDR2 FQNNGV. The CDR3 is 12 amino acids. V lost 7 bases and J lost 4, with 9 bases in between. The CDR3 loop is CASKGRADTQYF. CDR3 coding DNA: TGTGCCAGCAAGGGGAGAGCAGATACGCAGTATTTT.

The CDR3 nucleotides read TGTGCCAGCAGCTGGGGACAGGGGGCCTACAATGAGCAGTTCTTC. This codes for CASSWGQGAYNEQFF. The chain is built from TRBV13 and TRBJ2-1; TRBD1 aligns across 11 bases. Germline values: CDR1 PRHDT, CDR2 FYEKMQ (reference sequence). CDR3 length: 15 amino acids. Trimming took 4 bases from V and 2 from J; bases not matched to a gene: 1.

The CDR3 nucleotides are TGTGCCAGCAGCCTTAGCGGGAGCTACTACGAGCAGTACTTC. This sequence encodes CASSLSGSYYEQYF. J is TRBJ2-7 and V is TRBV5-6; 9 positions agree with TRBD2. Germline CDR1 and CDR2: SGHDT and YYEEEE. V shed 4 bases, J shed 3 bases, and the junction held 5 bases outside the gene matches. The CDR3 contains 14 residues.

V gene TRBV5-1 combines with J gene TRBJ2-7, with D unclear. The CDR3 has 13 amino acids. V lost 2 bases to trimming and J lost 2 bases, with 8 bases between them. The germline V gene has CDR1 SGHRS and CDR2 YFSETQ. The CDR3 DNA reads TGCGCCAGCAGCTTCACAACCACCTACGAGCAGTACTTC. Its translation: CASSFTTTYEQYF.

This chain links TRBV13 with TRBJ2-3; the D gene is possibly TRBD1 (5 bases). The V gene lost 3 bases and the J gene lost 4 bases, with 11 bases spanning the gap. The CDR3 is made up of 14 amino acids. Germline V gene data show CDR1 as PRHDT and CDR2 as FYEKMQ (reference sequence). CDR3 residues: CASSLGPSADTQYF. CDR3 coding DNA: TGTGCCAGCAGCTTGGGGCCGAGCGCAGATACGCAGTATTTT.

The chain couples TRBV7-6 to TRBJ2-1, with D tentatively TRBD2 (5 bases). The CDR3 is 17 residues long. The germline V and J ends were trimmed by 2 bases and 3 bases, with 17 bases remaining between them. Germline lookup yields CDR1 SGHVS and CDR2 FNYEAQ. CDR3 in DNA: TGTGCCAGCAGCTTAAAGGTTCGTCTAGCAGGCTACAATGAGCAGTTCTTC. This translates into CASSLKVRLAGYNEQFF. Full variable domain (rest looked up from reference TRBV7-6 and TRBJ2-1): GAGVSQSPRYKVTKRGQDVALRCDPISGHVSLYWYRQALGQGPEFLTYFNYEAQQDKSGLPNDRFSAERPEGSISTLTIQRTEQRDSAMYRCASSLKVRLAGYNEQFFGPGTRLTVL.

The V gene is TRBV27, the J gene TRBJ2-5, with TRBD2 matching over 10 bases. The CDR3 extends over 15 amino acids. From germline, CDR1 is MNHEY and CDR2 SMNVEV (reference sequence). V trimming: 6 bases; J trimming: 1 base; junction bases outside the gene matches: 5. This CDR3 is CASRGSGRSQETQYF. CDR3 sequence (DNA): TGTGCCAGCAGGGGTAGCGGGAGGTCCCAAGAGACCCAGTACTTC.

This clone appeared a single time. The chain links TRBV15 to TRBJ1-5; 9 bases line up with TRBD1. Looked up from germline, CDR1 is LNHNV and CDR2 is YYDKDF (reference sequence). The CDR3 contains 14 residues. V trimming: 0 bases; J trimming: 7 bases; junction bases outside the gene matches: 1. In DNA, the CDR3 is TGTGCCACCAGCAGAGAACAGGGGGCCCAGCCCCAGCATTTT. This sequence encodes CATSREQGAQPQHF.

This sequence joins TRBV6-4 and TRBJ2-3, with D perhaps matching TRBD1 or TRBD2 (6 bases each). The germline V gene encodes CDR1 MRHNA and CDR2 SNTAGT. The CDR3 extends over 18 amino acids. V lost 2 bases and J 0 bases, leaving 18 bases between the germline ends. CDR3 residues: CASSDARGHYPSTDTQYF. The DNA for the CDR3 is TGTGCCAGCAGTGACGCCCGGGGGCACTATCCAAGCACAGATACGCAGTATTTT.

The chain uses TRBV6-1 and TRBJ1-4; tentative D call: TRBD1 (6 bases). Trimming took 8 bases from V and 7 from J, leaving 14 bases between them. CDR1 and CDR2 (germline): MNHNS, SASEGT. This CDR3 is 13 amino acids long. The CDR3 is CASLFGGAEKLFF. CDR3 coding DNA: TGTGCCAGCCTGTTCGGGGGCGCTGAAAAACTGTTTTTT.

The rearrangement joins TRBV6-1 to TRBJ2-7; TRBD1 aligns across 8 bases. The germline V gene has CDR1 MNHNS and CDR2 SASEGT. The CDR3 has 16 amino acids. Unmatched junction bases numbered 8, after V lost 1 base and J lost 3 bases. The CDR3 DNA sequence: TGTGCCAGCAGTGAAGGGTCGGCAGGGACAGGCTACGAGCAGTACTTC. Residues: CASSEGSAGTGYEQYF.

The rearrangement links TRBV11-1 to TRBJ2-1; TRBD1 matches at 11 bases. The CDR3 has 17 residues. V was pared by 4 bases and J by 5 bases, with 10 bases of the junction left unmatched. The V gene's germline CDR1 is SGHAT and CDR2 FQDESV (reference sequence). Written as DNA, the CDR3 is TGTGCCAGCAGCTACCCCACCGGGACAGGGGGTAACAATGAGCAGTTCTTC. It yields the protein CASSYPTGTGGNNEQFF.

This clone was counted a single time. The genes are TRBV25-1 and TRBJ1-6; weak D call: TRBD1 (6 bases). Per germline, CDR1 MGHDK and CDR2 SYGVNS. V was cut by 4 bases and J by 15 bases, with 16 bases left in between. The CDR3 totals 13 residues. DNA for the CDR3: TGTGCCAGCAGTGTTCAAGGGGGGGCCCTCCTCCACTTT. Amino acids: CASSVQGGALLHF.

The CDR3 sequence is CASSVDRPATYEQYF. CDR3 nucleotides: TGTGCCAGCAGTGTTGACAGGCCGGCCACCTACGAGCAGTACTTC. J is TRBJ2-7 and V is TRBV2; maybe TRBD1 (6 bases). The germline CDR1 and CDR2 sequences are SNHLY and FYNNEI. This CDR3 spans 15 amino acids. The germline V and J ends were trimmed by 4 bases and 2 bases, with 15 bases remaining between them.

The chain combines TRBV27 with TRBJ2-2; D might be TRBD1 (6 bases). From germline, CDR1 is MNHEY and CDR2 SMNVEV (reference sequence). Deletions cut 6 bases from V and 2 bases from J, with 10 bases between. The length of the CDR3 is 14 residues. CDR3 sequence reads: CASRQGTNTGELFF. Here the CDR3 DNA reads TGTGCCAGCAGACAGGGTACCAACACCGGGGAGCTGTTTTTT.

This CDR3 is CASSVEYMGLAFF. The CDR3 DNA sequence: TGTGCCAGCAGCGTCGAATATATGGGGCTCGCTTTCTTT. The chain joins TRBV9 to TRBJ1-1, with D tentatively TRBD1 (5 bases). In germline, CDR1 is SGDLS, CDR2 YYNGEE. CDR3 length equals 13 residues. The V gene lost 2 bases and the J gene lost 11 bases, with 16 bases spanning the gap.

This sequence joins TRBV27 and TRBJ2-7, with TRBD2 matching over 9 bases. The junction had 4 bases not matched to a gene; V was cut back by 6 bases and J by 1 base. This CDR3 has 14 amino acids. CDR1 MNHEY and CDR2 SMNVEV come from the germline V gene (reference sequence). The CDR3 here is CASSSSGISYEQYF. DNA of the CDR3: TGTGCCAGCAGCTCTAGCGGGATATCCTACGAGCAGTACTTC.

The rearrangement links TRBV15 to TRBJ2-7; TRBD2 might be the D (5 bases). V shed 5 bases and J shed 0 bases, with 11 bases lying between them. Germline CDR1 and CDR2: LNHNV and YYDKDF (reference sequence). The CDR3 consists of 14 residues. The CDR3 reads CATSPAGFSYEQYF. The CDR3 DNA sequence: TGTGCCACCAGCCCCGCGGGCTTCTCCTACGAGCAGTACTTC.

V usage is TRBV11-2 and J usage is TRBJ2-7; unclear D gene. Per germline, CDR1 SGHAT and CDR2 FQNNGV. V lost 6 bases to trimming and J lost 2 bases, with 5 bases between them. The CDR3 is made up of 11 amino acids. This chain's CDR3 is CASRDAYEQYF. The CDR3 DNA follows: TGTGCCAGCAGGGATGCCTACGAGCAGTACTTC. Combining the CDR3 with reference TRBV11-2 and TRBJ2-7 gives the whole variable domain EAGVAQSPRYKIIEKRQSVAFWCNPISGHATLYWYQQILGQGPKLLIQFQNNGVVDDSQLPKDRFSAERLKGVDSTLKIQPAKLEDSAVYLCASRDAYEQYFGPGTRLTVT.